This T cell receptor (beta chain) was profiled in a study of cytomegalovirus exposure and HLA in healthy donors. Whole-study findings and limits: A later analysis appeared to link common viral pathogens to several of the most significant clusters. TCR beta sequences reportedly predicted most subjects' HLA-A and HLA-B alleles accurately.

The germline V gene has CDR1 MGHDK and CDR2 SYGVNS. V was clipped by 5 bases and J by 4 bases, with 3 bases between them. CDR3 size: 11 residues. Primers: 60 Vbeta forward and 13 Jbeta reverse. Only in-frame clones appear in the TCRdb table, and some are missing; sequencing was by immunoSEQ multiplex PCR. The sample records roughly 80,000 clones, roughly 80% being singletons. As to this clone: What it binds is unknown.

The sequence derives from a woman in her forties or fifties in good health and CMV-seronegative. The rearrangement joins TRBV25-1 to TRBJ1-3; D gene uncertain. The sequenced sample was PBMCs. DNA for the CDR3: TGTGCCAGCAGTAGCGGAAACACCATATATTTT. Its translation: CASSSGNTIYF.